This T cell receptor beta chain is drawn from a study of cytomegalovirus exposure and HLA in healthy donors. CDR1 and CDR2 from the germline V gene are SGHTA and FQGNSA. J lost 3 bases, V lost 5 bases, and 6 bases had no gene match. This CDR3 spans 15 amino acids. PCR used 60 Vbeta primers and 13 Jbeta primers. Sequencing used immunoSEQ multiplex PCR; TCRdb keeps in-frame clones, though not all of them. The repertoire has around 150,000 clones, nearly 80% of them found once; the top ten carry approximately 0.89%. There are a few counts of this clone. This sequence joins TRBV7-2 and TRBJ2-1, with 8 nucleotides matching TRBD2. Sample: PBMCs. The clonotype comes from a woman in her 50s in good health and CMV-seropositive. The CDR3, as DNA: TGTGCCAGCAGCGCACGGGAGGGCCTCTACAATGAGCAGTTCTTC. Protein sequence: CASSAREGLYNEQFF.